Given below is one T cell receptor beta chain in context. Its ends do not fully match the called genes, so a read error is possible. The sample originates from a study of blood T cell repertoires in COVID-19. Study-level information: There were acute and convalescent COVID-19 samples, and they came from the United States, Italy and Spain. PBMCs, B-cell-depleted T cells, or T cells were the source of the cDNA or gDNA that made up the material.

Germline lookup yields CDR1 SGDLS and CDR2 YYNGEE. CDR3 length: 13 amino acids. Some clones are missing from TCRdb's copy, which holds only in-frame ones; the method was immunoSEQ multiplex PCR. The sample carries some 200,000 clones, 70% to 90% recorded once. The chain couples TRBV9 to TRBJ2-7, with 7 bases fitting TRBD1. Material: peripheral blood. This receptor was obtained from a man aged 55-75 years with active or convalescent COVID-19. The CDR3 sequence is CASSVNPLQGRDF. CDR3 bases: TGTGCCAGCAGCGTAAATCCCTTACAGGGGCGTGACTTC.